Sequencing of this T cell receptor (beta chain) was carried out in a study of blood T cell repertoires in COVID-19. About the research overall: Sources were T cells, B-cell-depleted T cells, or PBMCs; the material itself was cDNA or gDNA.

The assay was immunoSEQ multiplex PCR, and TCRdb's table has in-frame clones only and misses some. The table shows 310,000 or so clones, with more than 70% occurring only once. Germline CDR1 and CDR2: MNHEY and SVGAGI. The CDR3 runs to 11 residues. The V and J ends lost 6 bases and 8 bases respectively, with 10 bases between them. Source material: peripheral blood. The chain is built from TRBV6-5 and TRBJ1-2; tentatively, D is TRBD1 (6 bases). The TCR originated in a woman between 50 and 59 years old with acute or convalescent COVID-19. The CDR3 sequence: CASRGQGGYTF. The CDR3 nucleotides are TGTGCCAGCAGGGGACAAGGAGGCTACACCTTC.